These 15 T cell receptor beta chains came from one sample sequenced in a study of read filtering for tumor transcriptome and immune sequencing. This library used approximately 370 ng RNA and molecular barcoded adaptors spanning alpha/delta and beta/gamma chains. One entry per CDR3 protein results from TCRdb running MiXCR on the reads. The sample carries fewer than 50,000 distinct CDR3 sequences, roughly 13% recorded once. Sequencing was carried out using a population of CD138-negative cells sorted from bone marrow. The source is a donor aged 40 or older with multiple myeloma.

This clonotype was detected ten times or more. The V and J genes are TRBV25-1 and TRBJ2-3; 8 nucleotides line up with TRBD2. Germline V gene lookup returns CDR1 MGHDK and CDR2 SYGVNS. The CDR3 covers 16 residues. Unmatched junction bases numbered 4, after V lost 0 bases and J lost 2 bases. This CDR3 is CASSEYAGGYTDTQYF. CDR3 coding DNA: TGTGCCAGCAGTGAATACGCGGGAGGATACACAGATACGCAGTATTTT.

This clonotype appeared many times. J is TRBJ1-1 and V is TRBV20-1, with TRBD1 matching 9 bases. The V segment lost 4 bases and the J segment 5 bases; nucleotides outside the gene matches: 5. Germline V lookup: CDR1 DFQATT, CDR2 SNEGSKA (reference sequence). CDR3 length equals 13 residues. CDR3 nucleotides: TGCAGTGCTATACGGGACAGGGCGACTGAAGCTTTCTTT. This gives the protein CSAIRDRATEAFF.

This clonotype was recorded many times. V and J are TRBV5-6 and TRBJ2-7, with 10 bases lining up with TRBD2. Unmatched junction bases numbered 2, after V lost 0 bases and J lost 5 bases. This CDR3 comprises 14 residues. Per germline, CDR1 SGHDT and CDR2 YYEEEE. The CDR3 reads CASSLVLAGNEQYF. The DNA for the CDR3 is TGTGCCAGCAGCTTGGTACTAGCGGGAAACGAGCAGTACTTC.

The rearrangement links TRBV12-3 or TRBV12-4 to TRBJ2-2; 8 positions agree with TRBD2. CDR3 size: 15 residues. Germline trimming cut 7 bases from V and 0 bases from J; bases unmatched to any gene: 4. The CDR3 is CASNSGASNTGELFF. The CDR3, as DNA: TGTGCCAGCAATAGCGGGGCATCGAACACCGGGGAGCTGTTTTTT.

This clonotype was seen many times. This rearrangement joins TRBV5-8 to TRBJ2-1; a possible D gene is TRBD1 (6 bases). Per germline, CDR1 SGHTS and CDR2 YDEGEE. This CDR3 comprises 15 residues. Between the trimmed V and J ends, which lost 2 bases and 6 bases, there was a span of 15 bases. As DNA, the CDR3 is TGTGCCAGCAGCTTACCTACACTAGGGGGCAATGAGCAGTTCTTC. Its protein is CASSLPTLGGNEQFF.

This clonotype appeared many times. Here the CDR3 DNA reads TGCGCCAGCAGCTTTACAGGCGATGAAGCTTTCTTT. Its protein is CASSFTGDEAFF. The gene calls are TRBV4-1 and TRBJ1-1, with D possibly TRBD1 on 5 matching bases. This CDR3 contains 12 residues. Trimming cost V 5 bases and J 7 bases, with 11 bases left between them. Germline CDR1 and CDR2: MGHRA and YSYEKL.

This clonotype was seen at least ten times. This CDR3 is CSVGGTGASGANVLTF. For the CDR3, the DNA is TGCAGCGTTGGCGGGACAGGGGCCTCTGGGGCCAACGTCCTGACTTTC. This rearrangement joins TRBV29-1 to TRBJ2-6, with 10 bases that match TRBD1. Trimming cost V 4 bases and J 0 bases; bases outside gene matches: 3. The CDR3 length is 16 residues. The V gene's germline CDR1 is SQVTM and CDR2 ANQGSEA. The variable domain in full, completed from reference TRBV29-1 and TRBJ2-6, reads SAVISQKPSRDICQRGTSLTIQCQVDSQVTMMFWYRQQPGQSLTLIATANQGSEATYESGFVIDKFPISRPNLTFSTLTVSNMSPEDSSIYLCSVGGTGASGANVLTFGAGSRLTVL.

This clonotype was found many times. The gene calls are TRBV15 and TRBJ2-1, with D perhaps TRBD1 (7 bases). Germline CDR1 LNHNV, CDR2 YYDKDF (reference sequence). The CDR3 extends over 19 amino acids. V was pared by 0 bases and J by 4 bases, with 22 bases between. The CDR3 protein is CATSREKGAGVAGYNEQFF. CDR3 nucleotides: TGTGCCACCAGCAGAGAGAAGGGGGCAGGCGTGGCGGGATACAATGAGCAGTTCTTC.

This clonotype has a count of ten or more. V gene TRBV20-1 combines with J gene TRBJ2-4; D is unresolved. This CDR3 region has 12 residues. Germline V gene data show CDR1 as DFQATT and CDR2 as SNEGSKA (reference sequence). V was pared by 8 bases and J by 1 base, with 9 bases between. This CDR3 reads CSTLSAKNIQYF. CDR3 nucleotide sequence: TGCAGTACGCTGTCGGCCAAAAACATTCAGTACTTC.

In regard to this clonotype: Without the conserved terminal phenylalanine or tryptophan, this CDR3 likely stems from a read error. The chain combines TRBV5-1 with TRBJ2-3, with unresolved D. Germline V gene data show CDR1 as SGHRS and CDR2 as YFSETQ. Between the trimmed V and J ends, which lost 0 bases and 3 bases, there was a span of 11 bases. The CDR3 contains 15 residues. CDR3 nucleotides: TGCGCCAGCAGCTTGGTGTCCACGGAAACAGATACGCAGTATGTA. Residues: CASSLVSTETDTQYV.

In this sample, this clonotype turned up many times. J is TRBJ2-1 and V is TRBV2, with 7 bases aligning to TRBD2. The CDR3 length is 14 residues. The germline V gene encodes CDR1 SNHLY and CDR2 FYNNEI. V gave up 4 bases and J gave up 10 bases; unmatched junction bases: 10. In DNA, the CDR3 is TGTGCCAGCAGTGTCAGCCCAGCGGGATTCGAGCAGTTCTTC. It translates to CASSVSPAGFEQFF.

This clonotype has ten or more counts. This sequence joins TRBV11-1 and TRBJ2-1, with D perhaps matching TRBD1 (5 bases). The CDR3 loop spans 15 amino acids. The germline CDR1 and CDR2 sequences are SGHAT and FQDESV (reference sequence). V lost 4 bases to trimming and J lost 3 bases, with 13 bases between them. The CDR3 sequence: CASSSWTRNYNEQFF. The CDR3, as DNA: TGTGCCAGCAGCTCTTGGACACGGAACTACAATGAGCAGTTCTTC.

This clonotype was observed at least ten times. V and J are TRBV28 and TRBJ2-5, with 9 bases lining up with TRBD2. The CDR3 has 14 amino acids. Germline trimming cut 11 bases from V and 3 bases from J; bases unmatched to any gene: 10. CDR1 and CDR2 from the germline V gene are MDHEN and SYDVKM. The CDR3 region is CASLRSGGKETQYF. For the CDR3, the DNA is TGTGCCTCCCTCCGTAGCGGGGGTAAAGAGACCCAGTACTTC. The whole variable domain, remainder taken from reference TRBV28 and TRBJ2-5, is DVKVTQSSRYLVKRTGEKVFLECVQDMDHENMFWYRQDPGLGLRLIYFSYDVKMKEKGDIPEGYSVSREKKERFSLILESASTNQTSMYLCASLRSGGKETQYFGPGTRLLVL.

This clonotype was picked up many times. The V and J genes are TRBV20-1 and TRBJ2-5, with 10 bases lining up with TRBD1. CDR1 and CDR2 from the germline V gene are DFQATT and SNEGSKA (reference sequence). After removal of 5 bases from V and 4 bases from J, the junction contained 13 bases not matched to a gene. The CDR3 is 16 residues long. CDR3 DNA sequence: TGCAGTGCTCCAAGCACGGGACAGGGGTTTTCAGAGACCCAGTACTTC. It translates to CSAPSTGQGFSETQYF.

This clonotype was counted ten times or more. The chain is built from TRBV12-3 or TRBV12-4 and TRBJ2-3; TRBD1 matches at 7 bases. V shed 5 bases, J shed 5 bases, and the junction held 7 bases outside the gene matches. The CDR3 contains 14 residues. The CDR3 here is CASSTTQGRDTQYF. CDR3 DNA sequence: TGTGCCAGCAGTACAACACAGGGGCGAGATACGCAGTATTTT.